This T cell receptor (beta chain) emerged from a study of T cell repertoires in cytomegalovirus infection. Whole-study context: Recently identified HLA-C-restricted CMV epitopes were among the peptides used. Through public TCR beta signatures, both CMV infection and matching HLA type were indicated.

This clonotype has just a few counts. The antigen is not known. Study-wide results and caveats: HLA-C-restricted CMV-specific TCR beta clonotypes prevailed in the ex vivo response.

With 5 bases clipped from V and 3 bases from J, the junction kept 4 bases outside the gene matches. Germline V gives CDR1 KGHSH, CDR2 LQKENI. The CDR3 covers 16 residues. TCRdb re-called the reads with MiXCR, one entry per CDR3 protein. This repertoire shows nearly 700,000 distinct CDR3 sequences, around 35% found once; its top ten account for roughly 18%. Sequenced material: cultured PBMCs, taken from culture after CMV antigen stimulation. J is TRBJ2-3 and V is TRBV18, with TRBD2 matching 14 bases. This receptor was identified in a human donor in good health (CMV status not recorded). Some clones in this sample may be carry-over from other donors' samples. The CDR3 nucleotides read TGTGCCAGCTCAGACCGACTAGCGGGAGGGACAGATACGCAGTATTTT. Amino acids: CASSDRLAGGTDTQYF.